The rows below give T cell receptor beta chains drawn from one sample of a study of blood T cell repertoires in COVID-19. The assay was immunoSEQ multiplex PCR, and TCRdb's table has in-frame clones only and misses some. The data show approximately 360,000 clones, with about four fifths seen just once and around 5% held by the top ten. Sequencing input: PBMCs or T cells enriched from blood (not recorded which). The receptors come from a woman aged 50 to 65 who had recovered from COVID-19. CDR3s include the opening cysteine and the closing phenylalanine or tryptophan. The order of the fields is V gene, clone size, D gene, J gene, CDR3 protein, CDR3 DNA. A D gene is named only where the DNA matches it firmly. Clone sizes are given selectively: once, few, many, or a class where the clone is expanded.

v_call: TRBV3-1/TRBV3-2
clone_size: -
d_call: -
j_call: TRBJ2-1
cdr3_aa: CASSQADNEQFF
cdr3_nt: TGTGCCAGCAGCCAAGCAGACAATGAGCAGTTCTTC

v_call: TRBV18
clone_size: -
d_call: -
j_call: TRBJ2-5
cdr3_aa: CASSPERETQYF
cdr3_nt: TGTGCCAGCTCACCGGAGAGAGAGACCCAGTACTTC

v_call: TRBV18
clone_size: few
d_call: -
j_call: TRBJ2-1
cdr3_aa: CASSPRALGHEQFF
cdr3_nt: TGTGCCAGCTCACCGCGGGCCCTAGGCCATGAGCAGTTCTTC

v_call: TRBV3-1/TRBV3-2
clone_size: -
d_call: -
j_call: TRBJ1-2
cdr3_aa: CASSPGTSVGYTF
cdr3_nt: TGTGCCAGCAGCCCTGGGACTTCGGTGGGCTACACCTTC

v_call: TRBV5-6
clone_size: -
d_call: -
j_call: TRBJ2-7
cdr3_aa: CASSLGGAEQYF
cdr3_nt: TGTGCCAGCAGCTTGGGCGGGGCGGAGCAGTACTTC

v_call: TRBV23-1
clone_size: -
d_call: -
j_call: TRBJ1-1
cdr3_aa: CASSQSPGTRDTEAFF
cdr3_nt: TGCGCCAGCAGTCAATCCCCAGGGACTAGGGACACTGAAGCTTTCTTT

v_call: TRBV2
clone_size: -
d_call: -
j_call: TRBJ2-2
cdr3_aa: CASRNSGELFF
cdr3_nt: TGTGCCAGCAGGAACAGCGGGGAGCTGTTTTTT

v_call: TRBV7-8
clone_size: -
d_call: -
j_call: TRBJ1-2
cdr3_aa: CASSRTDRTFNYGYTF
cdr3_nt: TGTGCCAGCAGCCGGACCGACAGGACCTTTAACTATGGCTACACCTTC

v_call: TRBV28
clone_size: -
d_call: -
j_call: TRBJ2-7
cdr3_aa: CASSFHQGNEQYF
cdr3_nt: TGTGCCAGCAGTTTTCATCAGGGCAACGAGCAGTACTTC

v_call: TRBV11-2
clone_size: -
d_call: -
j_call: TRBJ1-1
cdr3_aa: CASTLGLVTEAFF
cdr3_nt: TGTGCCAGCACGCTTGGACTGGTCACTGAAGCTTTCTTT

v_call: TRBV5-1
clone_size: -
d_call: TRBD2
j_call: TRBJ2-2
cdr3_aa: CASSFFGLAGGIRADTGELFF
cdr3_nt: TGCGCCAGCAGCTTCTTCGGACTAGCGGGAGGGATTCGCGCGGACACCGGGGAGCTGTTTTTT

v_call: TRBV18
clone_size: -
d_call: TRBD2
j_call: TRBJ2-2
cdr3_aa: CASSPSVAGNTGELFF
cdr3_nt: TGTGCCAGCTCACCATCGGTAGCGGGGAACACCGGGGAGCTGTTTTTT

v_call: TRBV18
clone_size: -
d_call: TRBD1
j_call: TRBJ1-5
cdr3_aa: CASSPPDREQPQHF
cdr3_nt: TGTGCCAGCTCACCGCCGGACAGGGAACAGCCCCAGCATTTT

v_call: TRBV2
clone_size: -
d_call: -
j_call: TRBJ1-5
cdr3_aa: CATQTGGRNQPQHF
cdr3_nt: TGTGCCACTCAGACCGGGGGGCGGAATCAGCCCCAGCATTTT

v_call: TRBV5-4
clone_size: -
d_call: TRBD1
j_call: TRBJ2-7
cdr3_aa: CASRPGQGIEQYF
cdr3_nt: TGTGCCAGCAGACCGGGACAGGGGATCGAGCAGTACTTC

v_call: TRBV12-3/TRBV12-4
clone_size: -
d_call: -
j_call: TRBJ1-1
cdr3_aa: CASSTYTEAFF
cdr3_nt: TGTGCCAGCAGTACATACACTGAAGCTTTCTTT

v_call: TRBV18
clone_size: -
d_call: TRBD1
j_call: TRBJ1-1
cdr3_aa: CASSRTGQLTEAFF
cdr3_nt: TGTGCCAGCTCAAGGACAGGGCAGCTCACTGAAGCTTTCTTT

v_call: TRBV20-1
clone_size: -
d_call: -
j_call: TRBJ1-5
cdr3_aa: CSTGVAAQHF
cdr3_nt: TGCAGTACTGGAGTGGCTGCCCAGCATTTT

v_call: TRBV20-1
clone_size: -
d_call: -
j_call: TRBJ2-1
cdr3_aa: CSASKGVNNEQFF
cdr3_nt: TGCAGTGCTAGTAAGGGGGTAAACAATGAGCAGTTCTTC

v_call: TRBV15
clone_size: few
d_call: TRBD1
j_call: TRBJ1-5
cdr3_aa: CATSRDLVDRGGGQPQHF
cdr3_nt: TGTGCCACCAGCAGAGATCTGGTGGACAGGGGCGGGGGTCAGCCCCAGCATTTT

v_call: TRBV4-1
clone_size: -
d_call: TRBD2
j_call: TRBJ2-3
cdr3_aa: CASSEIWTSGIDTQYF
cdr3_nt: TGCGCCAGCAGCGAGATCTGGACTAGCGGGATAGATACGCAGTATTTT

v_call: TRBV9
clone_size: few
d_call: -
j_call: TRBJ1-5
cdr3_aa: CASSVAGQLNQPQHF
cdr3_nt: TGTGCCAGCAGCGTAGCTGGACAGCTTAATCAGCCCCAGCATTTT

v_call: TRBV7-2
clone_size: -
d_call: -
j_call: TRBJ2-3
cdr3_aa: CASSPGTLASTDTQYF
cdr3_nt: TGTGCCAGCAGCCCGGGAACCTTAGCCAGCACAGATACGCAGTATTTT

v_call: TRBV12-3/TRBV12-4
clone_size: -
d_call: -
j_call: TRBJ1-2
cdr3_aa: CASSFSQGSGYTF
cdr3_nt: TGTGCCAGCAGTTTTTCTCAGGGAAGTGGCTACACCTTC

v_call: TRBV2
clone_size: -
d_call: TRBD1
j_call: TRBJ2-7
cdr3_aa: CASTLMGTESSYEQYF
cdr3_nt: TGTGCCAGCACCCTTATGGGGACAGAGAGCTCCTACGAGCAGTACTTC

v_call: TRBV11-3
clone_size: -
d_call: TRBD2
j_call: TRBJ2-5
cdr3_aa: CASSPGTSGQETQYF
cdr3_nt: TGTGCCAGCAGCCCCGGGACTAGCGGTCAAGAGACCCAGTACTTC

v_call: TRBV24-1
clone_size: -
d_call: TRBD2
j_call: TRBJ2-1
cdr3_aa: CATSESGTSGLEQFF
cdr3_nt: TGTGCCACCAGTGAATCCGGGACTAGCGGTCTTGAGCAGTTCTTC

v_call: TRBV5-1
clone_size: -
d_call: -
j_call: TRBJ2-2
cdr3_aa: CASSLGRSNTGELFF
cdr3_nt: TGCGCCAGCAGCTTGGGCAGATCGAACACCGGGGAGCTGTTTTTT

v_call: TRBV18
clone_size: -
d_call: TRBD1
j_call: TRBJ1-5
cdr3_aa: CASSPSRQGRNQPQHF
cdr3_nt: TGTGCCAGCTCACCCAGCAGACAGGGGAGGAATCAGCCCCAGCATTTT

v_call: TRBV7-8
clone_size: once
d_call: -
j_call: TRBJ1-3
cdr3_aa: CASSLPGTFSGNTIYF
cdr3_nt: TGTGCCAGCAGCTTGCCGGGGACTTTCTCTGGAAACACCATATATTTT

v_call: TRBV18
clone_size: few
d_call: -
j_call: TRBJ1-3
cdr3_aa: CASSPPRGGLSGNTIYF
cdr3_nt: TGTGCCAGCTCACCACCTCGGGGAGGTCTCTCTGGAAACACCATATATTTT

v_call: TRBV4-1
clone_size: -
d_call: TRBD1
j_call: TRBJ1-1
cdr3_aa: CASSQRDRTIMNTEAFF
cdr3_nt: TGCGCCAGCAGCCAAAGGGACAGGACTATTATGAACACTGAAGCTTTCTTT

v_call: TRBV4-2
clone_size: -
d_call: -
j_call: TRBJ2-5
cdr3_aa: CASSDRPTNQETQYF
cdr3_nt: TGTGCCAGCAGTGACAGGCCGACTAACCAAGAGACCCAGTACTTC

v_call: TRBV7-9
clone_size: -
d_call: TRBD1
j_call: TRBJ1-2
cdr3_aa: CASSPRTGTGVSSYGYTF
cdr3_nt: TGTGCCAGCAGCCCCCGGACCGGGACAGGGGTCTCCTCGTATGGCTACACCTTC

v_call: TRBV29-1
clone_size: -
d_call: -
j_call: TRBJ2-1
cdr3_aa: CSVTPGSGRSSYNEQFF
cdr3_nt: TGCAGCGTTACTCCGGGATCCGGGAGAAGCTCCTACAATGAGCAGTTCTTC

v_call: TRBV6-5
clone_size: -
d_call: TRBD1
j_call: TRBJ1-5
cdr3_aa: CASSTGQRNQPQHF
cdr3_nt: TGTGCCAGCAGTACGGGACAGAGGAATCAGCCCCAGCATTTT

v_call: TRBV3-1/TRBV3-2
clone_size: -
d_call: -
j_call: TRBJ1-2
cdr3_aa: CASSQELQGNGGYTF
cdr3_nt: TGTGCCAGCAGCCAAGAGCTACAGGGAAATGGTGGCTACACCTTC

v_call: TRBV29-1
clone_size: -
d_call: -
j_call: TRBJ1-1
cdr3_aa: CSVILDTVRATEAFF
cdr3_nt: TGCAGCGTTATATTGGACACCGTCAGGGCCACTGAAGCTTTCTTT

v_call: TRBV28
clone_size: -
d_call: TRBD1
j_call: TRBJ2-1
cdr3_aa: CASSKATGGVSYNEQFF
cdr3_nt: TGTGCCAGCAGTAAAGCGACAGGGGGAGTCTCCTACAATGAGCAGTTCTTC

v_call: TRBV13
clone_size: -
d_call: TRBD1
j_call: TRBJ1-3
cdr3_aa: CASSKPGQPAGNTIYF
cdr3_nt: TGTGCCAGCAGTAAACCGGGACAGCCGGCAGGAAACACCATATATTTT

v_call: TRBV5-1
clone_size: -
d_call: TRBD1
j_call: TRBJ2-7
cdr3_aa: CASTLQGTPNEQYF
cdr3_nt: TGCGCCAGCACCTTACAGGGGACCCCCAACGAGCAGTACTTC

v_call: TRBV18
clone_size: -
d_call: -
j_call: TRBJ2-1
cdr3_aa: CASSLSGSRDWGTGNEQFF
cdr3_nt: TGTGCCAGCTCACTAAGCGGGTCCAGAGATTGGGGTACTGGCAATGAGCAGTTCTTC

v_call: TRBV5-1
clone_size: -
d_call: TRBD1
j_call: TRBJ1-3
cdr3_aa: CASSGTGLTLGNTIYF
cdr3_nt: TGCGCCAGCAGCGGGACAGGCCTTACTCTTGGAAACACCATATATTTT

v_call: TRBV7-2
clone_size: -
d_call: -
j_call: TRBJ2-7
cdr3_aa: CASSLDPFLPREQYF
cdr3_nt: TGTGCCAGCAGCTTAGATCCTTTTCTTCCACGGGAGCAGTACTTC

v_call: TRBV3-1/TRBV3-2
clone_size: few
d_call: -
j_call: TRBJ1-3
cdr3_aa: CASSQFGGGLSSGNTIYF
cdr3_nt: TGTGCCAGCAGCCAGTTCGGGGGGGGTCTAAGCTCTGGAAACACCATATATTTT

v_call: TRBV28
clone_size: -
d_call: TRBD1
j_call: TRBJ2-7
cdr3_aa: CASSLAMGQGSYEQYF
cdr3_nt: TGTGCCAGCAGTTTAGCCATGGGACAGGGTTCCTACGAGCAGTACTTC

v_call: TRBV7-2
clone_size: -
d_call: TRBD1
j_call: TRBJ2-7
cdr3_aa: CASSPRDRVYEQYF
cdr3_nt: TGTGCCAGCAGTCCCCGGGACAGGGTCTACGAGCAGTACTTC

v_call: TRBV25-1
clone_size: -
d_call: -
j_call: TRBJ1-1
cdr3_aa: CASSESGEVTEAFF
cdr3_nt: TGTGCCAGCAGTGAATCTGGGGAGGTCACTGAAGCTTTCTTT

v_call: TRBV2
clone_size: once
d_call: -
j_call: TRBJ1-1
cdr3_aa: CARDWATEAFF
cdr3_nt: TGTGCCAGGGATTGGGCCACTGAAGCTTTCTTT

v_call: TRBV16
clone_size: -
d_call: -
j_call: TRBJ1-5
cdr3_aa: CASNSQGGGIGPQHF
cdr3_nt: TGTGCCAGCAACTCCCAGGGAGGAGGGATCGGGCCCCAGCATTTT

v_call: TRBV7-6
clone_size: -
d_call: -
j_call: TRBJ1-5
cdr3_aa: CASSLAPPGINQPQHF
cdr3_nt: TGTGCCAGCAGCTTAGCGCCTCCAGGAATCAATCAGCCCCAGCATTTT

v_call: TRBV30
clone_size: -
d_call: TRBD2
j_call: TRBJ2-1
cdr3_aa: CAWTSGRSSYNEQFF
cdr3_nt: TGTGCCTGGACTAGCGGGCGGAGCTCCTACAATGAGCAGTTCTTC

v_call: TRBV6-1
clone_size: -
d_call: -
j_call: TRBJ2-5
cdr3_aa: CASRTGGLETQYF
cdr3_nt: TGTGCCAGCAGGACCGGGGGGCTGGAGACCCAGTACTTC

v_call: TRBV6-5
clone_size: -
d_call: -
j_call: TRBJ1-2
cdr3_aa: CASPPHPAANYGYTF
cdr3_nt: TGTGCCAGCCCACCCCACCCCGCAGCTAACTATGGCTACACCTTC

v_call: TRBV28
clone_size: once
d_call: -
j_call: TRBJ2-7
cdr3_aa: CASSFESYEQYF
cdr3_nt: TGTGCCAGCAGTTTCGAGAGCTACGAGCAGTACTTC

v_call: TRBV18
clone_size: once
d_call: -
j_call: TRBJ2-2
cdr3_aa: CASSPLALNTGELFF
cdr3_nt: TGTGCCAGCTCACCGCTAGCCCTGAACACCGGGGAGCTGTTTTTT

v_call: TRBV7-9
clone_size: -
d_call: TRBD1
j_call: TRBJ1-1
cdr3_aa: CASFIGTGLFWAFF
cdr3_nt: TGTGCCAGCTTTATTGGGACAGGATTGTTCTGGGCTTTCTTT

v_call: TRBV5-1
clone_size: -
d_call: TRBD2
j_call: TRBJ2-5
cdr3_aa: CASSGNSGGAEETQYF
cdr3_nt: TGCGCCAGCAGCGGGAACAGCGGGGGGGCCGAGGAGACCCAGTACTTC